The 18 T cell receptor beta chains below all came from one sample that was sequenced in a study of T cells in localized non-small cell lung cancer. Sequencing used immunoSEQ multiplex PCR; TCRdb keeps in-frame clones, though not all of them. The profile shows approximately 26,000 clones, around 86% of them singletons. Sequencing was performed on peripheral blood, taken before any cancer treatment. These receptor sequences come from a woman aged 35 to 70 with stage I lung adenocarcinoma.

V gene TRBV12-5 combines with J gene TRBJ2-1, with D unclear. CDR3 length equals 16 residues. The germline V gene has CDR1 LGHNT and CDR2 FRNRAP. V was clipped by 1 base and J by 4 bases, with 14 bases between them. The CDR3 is CASGLGSRKEYNEQFF. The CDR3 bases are TGTGCTAGTGGTTTGGGTAGCAGAAAAGAATACAATGAGCAGTTCTTC.

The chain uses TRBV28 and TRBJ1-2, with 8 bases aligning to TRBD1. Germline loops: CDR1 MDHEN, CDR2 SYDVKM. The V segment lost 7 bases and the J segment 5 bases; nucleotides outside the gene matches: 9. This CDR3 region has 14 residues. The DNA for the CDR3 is TGTGCCAGCAAAGTTCAGGGGGCTGGGTATGGCTACACCTTC. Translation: CASKVQGAGYGYTF.

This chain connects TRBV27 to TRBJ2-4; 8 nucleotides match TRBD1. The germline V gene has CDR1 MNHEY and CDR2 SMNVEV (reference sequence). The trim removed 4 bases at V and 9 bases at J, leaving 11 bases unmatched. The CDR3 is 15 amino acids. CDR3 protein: CASSSLDREGGIQYF. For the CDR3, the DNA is TGTGCCAGCAGTTCGTTGGACAGGGAAGGAGGCATTCAGTACTTC.

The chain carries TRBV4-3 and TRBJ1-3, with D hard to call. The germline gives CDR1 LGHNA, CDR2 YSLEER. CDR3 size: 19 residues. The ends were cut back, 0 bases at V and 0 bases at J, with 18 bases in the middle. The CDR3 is CASSQDWAGARISGNTIYF. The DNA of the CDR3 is TGCGCCAGCAGCCAAGATTGGGCAGGTGCCCGTATCTCTGGAAACACCATATATTTT.

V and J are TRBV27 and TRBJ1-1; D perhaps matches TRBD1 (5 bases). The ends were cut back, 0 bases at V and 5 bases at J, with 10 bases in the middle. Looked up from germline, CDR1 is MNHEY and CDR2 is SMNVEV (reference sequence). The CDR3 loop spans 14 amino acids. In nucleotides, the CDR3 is TGTGCCAGCAGTTTATCGATGGGGGGGACTGAAGCTTTCTTT. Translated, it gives CASSLSMGGTEAFF.

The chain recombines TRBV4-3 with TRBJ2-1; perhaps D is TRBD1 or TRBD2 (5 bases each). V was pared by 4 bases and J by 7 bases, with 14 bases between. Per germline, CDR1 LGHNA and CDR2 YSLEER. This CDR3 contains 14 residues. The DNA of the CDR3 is TGCGCCAGCAGCCTGGGGCGCCCGGGGAATGAGCAGTTCTTC. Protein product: CASSLGRPGNEQFF.

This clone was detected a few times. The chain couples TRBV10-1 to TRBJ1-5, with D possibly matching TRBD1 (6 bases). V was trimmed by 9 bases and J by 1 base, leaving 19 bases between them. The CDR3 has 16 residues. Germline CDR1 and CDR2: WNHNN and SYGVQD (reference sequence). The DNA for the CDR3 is TGCGCCAGTCCTCCATCGGGGGCTTTCAGCAATCAGCCCCAGCATTTT. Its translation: CASPPSGAFSNQPQHF.

Here the CDR3 reads CASSVGGYDQPQHF. CDR3 nucleotides: TGTGCCAGCAGCGTAGGGGGGTACGATCAGCCCCAGCATTTT. The gene calls are TRBV9 and TRBJ1-5; D is perhaps TRBD1 (5 bases). CDR3 length: 14 amino acids. V was pared by 0 bases and J by 5 bases, with 9 bases between. The germline CDR1 and CDR2 sequences are SGDLS and YYNGEE. The variable domain in full, completed from reference TRBV9 and TRBJ1-5, reads DSGVTQTPKHLITATGQRVTLRCSPRSGDLSVYWYQQSLDQGLQFLIQYYNGEERAKGNILERFSAQQFPDLHSELNLSSLELGDSALYFCASSVGGYDQPQHFGDGTRLSIL.

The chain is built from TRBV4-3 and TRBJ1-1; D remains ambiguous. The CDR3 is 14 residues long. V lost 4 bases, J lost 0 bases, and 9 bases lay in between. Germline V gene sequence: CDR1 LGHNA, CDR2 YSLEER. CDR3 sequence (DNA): TGCGCCAGCAGCCCCGGAGAGCTGAACACTGAAGCTTTCTTT. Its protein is CASSPGELNTEAFF.

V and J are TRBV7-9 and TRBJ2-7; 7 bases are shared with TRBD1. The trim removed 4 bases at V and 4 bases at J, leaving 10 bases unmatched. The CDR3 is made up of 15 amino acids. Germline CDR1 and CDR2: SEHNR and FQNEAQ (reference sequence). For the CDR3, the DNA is TGTGCCAGCAGCTCGGGACAGCCCCCCGATTACGAGCAGTACTTC. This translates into CASSSGQPPDYEQYF.

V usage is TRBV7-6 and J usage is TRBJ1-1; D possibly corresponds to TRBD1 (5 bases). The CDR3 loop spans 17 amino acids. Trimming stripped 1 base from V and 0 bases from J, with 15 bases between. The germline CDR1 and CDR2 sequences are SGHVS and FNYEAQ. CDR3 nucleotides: TGTGCCAGCAGCTTAGGGGGGGGAGGGCCCCTGAACACTGAAGCTTTCTTT. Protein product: CASSLGGGGPLNTEAFF.

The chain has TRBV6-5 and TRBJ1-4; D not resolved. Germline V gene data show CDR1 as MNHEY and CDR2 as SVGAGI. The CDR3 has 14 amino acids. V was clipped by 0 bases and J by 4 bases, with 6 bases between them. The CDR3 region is CASSYSGRNEKLFF. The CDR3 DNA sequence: TGTGCCAGCAGTTACTCAGGACGTAATGAAAAACTGTTTTTT.

Here the CDR3 reads CASNLRRSSYNSPLHF. DNA of the CDR3: TGTGCCAGTAATTTGAGGAGGAGCTCCTATAATTCACCCCTCCACTTT. The V and J genes are TRBV19 and TRBJ1-6; D is unclear. Germline V gene lookup returns CDR1 LNHDA and CDR2 SQIVND (reference sequence). This CDR3 is 16 amino acids long. The V end lost 7 bases, the J end lost 0 bases, and 13 bases lay between the germline ends.

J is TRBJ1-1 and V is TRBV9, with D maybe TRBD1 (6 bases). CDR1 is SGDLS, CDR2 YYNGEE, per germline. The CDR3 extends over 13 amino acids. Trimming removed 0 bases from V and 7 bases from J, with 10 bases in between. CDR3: CASSVEARGEAFF. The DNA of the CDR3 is TGTGCCAGCAGCGTAGAGGCCAGGGGTGAAGCTTTCTTT.

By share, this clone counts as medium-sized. The CDR3 region has the DNA TGTGCCAGCAGGCGGGACAGGGGCTACGAGCAGTACTTC. It specifies CASRRDRGYEQYF. The chain links TRBV6-5 to TRBJ2-7, with 10 positions matching TRBD1. CDR3 length: 13 residues. J was trimmed by 3 bases and V by 6 bases; bases with no gene match: 2. CDR1 is MNHEY and CDR2 is SVGAGI in the germline V gene.

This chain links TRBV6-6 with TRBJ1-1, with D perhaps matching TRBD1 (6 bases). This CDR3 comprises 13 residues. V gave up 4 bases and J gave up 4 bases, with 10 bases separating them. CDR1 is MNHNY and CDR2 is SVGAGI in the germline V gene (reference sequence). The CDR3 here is CASSSTGPTEAFF. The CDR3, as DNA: TGTGCCAGCAGTTCGACAGGTCCCACTGAAGCTTTCTTT.

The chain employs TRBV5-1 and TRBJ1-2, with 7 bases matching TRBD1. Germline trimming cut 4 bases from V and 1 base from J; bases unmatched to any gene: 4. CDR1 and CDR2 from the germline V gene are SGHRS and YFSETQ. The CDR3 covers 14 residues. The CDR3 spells CASSEDRDNYGYTF. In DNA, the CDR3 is TGCGCCAGCAGCGAAGACAGGGATAACTATGGCTACACCTTC.

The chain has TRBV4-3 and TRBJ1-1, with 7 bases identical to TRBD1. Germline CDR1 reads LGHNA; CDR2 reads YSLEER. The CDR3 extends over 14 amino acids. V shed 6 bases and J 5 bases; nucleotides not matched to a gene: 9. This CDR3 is CASRANRGRTEAFF. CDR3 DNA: TGCGCCAGCAGAGCAAACAGGGGAAGAACTGAAGCTTTCTTT.